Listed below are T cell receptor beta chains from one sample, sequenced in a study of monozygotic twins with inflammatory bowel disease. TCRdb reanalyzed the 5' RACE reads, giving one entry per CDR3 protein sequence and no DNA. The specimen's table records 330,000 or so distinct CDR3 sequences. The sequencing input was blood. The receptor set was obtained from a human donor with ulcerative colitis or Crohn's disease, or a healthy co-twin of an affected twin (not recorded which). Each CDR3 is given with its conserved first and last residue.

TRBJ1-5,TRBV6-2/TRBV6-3,CASSYLTGTSGGLQPQHF
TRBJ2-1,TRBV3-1,CASSQVTQGGNEQFF
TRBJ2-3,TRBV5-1,CASSFLPEDNTQYF
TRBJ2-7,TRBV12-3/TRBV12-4,CASSLELSHEQYF
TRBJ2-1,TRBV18,CASSPRGPNEQFF
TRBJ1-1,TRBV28,CATLRDQLVAEAFF
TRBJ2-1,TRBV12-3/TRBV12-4,CASSLKAGAYNEQFF
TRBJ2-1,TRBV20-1,CSASRSARRNEQFF
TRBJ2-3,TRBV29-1,CSVEDAGGRTDTQYF
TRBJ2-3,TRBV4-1,CASSQDQGEDTQYF
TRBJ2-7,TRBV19,CASSIGSVGETYSYEQYF
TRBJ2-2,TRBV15,CATGGYTGELFF
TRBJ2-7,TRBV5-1,CASSLGSSGSYEQYF
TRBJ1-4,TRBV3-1,CASSQGTMTNEKLFF
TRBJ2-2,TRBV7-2,CASSPRTGGAIGELFF
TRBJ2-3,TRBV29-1,CSGASGTDTQYF
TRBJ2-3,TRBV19,CASHHREGTDTQYF
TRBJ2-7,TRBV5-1,CASSLLGQRSYEQYF
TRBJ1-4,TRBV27,CASSLGQGDLNEKLFF
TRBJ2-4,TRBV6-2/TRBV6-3,CASSPGGQSNIQYF
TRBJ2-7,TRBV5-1,CASSFGTGGVVASEQYF
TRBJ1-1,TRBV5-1,CASSLGFGTEAFF
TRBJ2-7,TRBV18,CASSQTTSGILVMGAEQYF
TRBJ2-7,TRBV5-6,CASSPQLGEQYF
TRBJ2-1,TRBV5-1,CASSSVPGLADNEQFF
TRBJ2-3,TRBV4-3,CASSQVTTDTQYF
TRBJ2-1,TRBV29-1,CSAGTSGRGEQFF
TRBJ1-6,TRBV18,CASSPNGPGDSPLHF
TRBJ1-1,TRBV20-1,CSARDGGVNTEAFF
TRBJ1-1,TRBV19,CASGDTNTEAFF
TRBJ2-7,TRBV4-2,CASSQFTGTHSYEQYF
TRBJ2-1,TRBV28,CASSLGLASQFF
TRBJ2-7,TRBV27,CASSLIGGSGNYEQYF
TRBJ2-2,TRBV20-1,CSARRQGLAGELFF
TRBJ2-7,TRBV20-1,CSAGVGQGGLRYEQYF
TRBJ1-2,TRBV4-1,CASSQRLGQGYGYTF
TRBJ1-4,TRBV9,CASSLPTGDRGDEKLFF
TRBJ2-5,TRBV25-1,CATGRSGAETQYF
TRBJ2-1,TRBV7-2,CARRLAISSYNEQFF
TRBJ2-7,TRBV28,CASSRGLPPYEQYF
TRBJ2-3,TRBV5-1,CASSSTGQTTTQYF
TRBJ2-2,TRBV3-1,CASSQTGGELFF
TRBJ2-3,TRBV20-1,CSAPVSTDTQYF
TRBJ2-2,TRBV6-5,CASSYVSGGELFF
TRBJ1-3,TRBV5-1,CASSLEGHGNTIYF
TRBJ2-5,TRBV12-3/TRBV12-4,CASSYRQLQETQYF
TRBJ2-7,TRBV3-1,CASSRSGRRYEQYF
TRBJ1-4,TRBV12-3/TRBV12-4,CASRVYPSWALEGEKLFF
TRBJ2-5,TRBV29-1,CSVEDFGRPISKETQYF
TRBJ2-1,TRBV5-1,CASSLGLDTYNEQFF
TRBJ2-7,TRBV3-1,CASSQGLGSQYF